These T cell receptor beta chains were read from a single sample in a study of blood T cell repertoires in COVID-19. Some clones are missing from TCRdb's copy, which holds only in-frame ones; the method was immunoSEQ multiplex PCR. The profile covers tens of thousands of clones, with approximately 85% appearing a single time and 20% to 30% taken by the ten largest. The sequencing sample was made of peripheral blood. The receptors derive from a woman over 75 with COVID-19, enrolled during active disease. Each CDR3 is given without its conserved first and last residue.

CDR3: ASSQRGLAVSYNEQF
J: TRBJ2-1
V: TRBV14

CDR3: ALSGGYTEQPQH
J: TRBJ1-5
V: TRBV30

CDR3: ASSVDPRLAGGSEQF
J: TRBJ2-1
V: TRBV9

CDR3: ASSGTGTDTQY
J: TRBJ2-3
V: TRBV2

CDR3: ASSDPVGGVNTGELF
J: TRBJ2-2
V: TRBV25-1

CDR3: ASETSQPREQY
J: TRBJ2-7
V: TRBV6-5

CDR3: ASSFGQASYTEAF
J: TRBJ1-1
V: TRBV27

CDR3: ASSLGGWGSNQPQH
J: TRBJ1-5
V: TRBV5-4

CDR3: ASSSDGNGYT
J: TRBJ1-2
V: TRBV5-1

CDR3: ASSYQYEQY
J: TRBJ2-7
V: TRBV2

CDR3: ASSRSPGGREKLF
J: TRBJ1-4
V: TRBV4-1

CDR3: ASSLQGGRNQPQH
J: TRBJ1-5
V: TRBV28

CDR3: ASSLDLTASYGYT
J: TRBJ1-2
V: TRBV11-2

CDR3: ASSVEGQTQETQY
J: TRBJ2-5
V: TRBV9

CDR3: ASRRSSSPLH
J: TRBJ1-6
V: TRBV25-1

CDR3: ASRQGISGNTIY
J: TRBJ1-3
V: TRBV5-4

CDR3: ASGPSVMAGGAETQY
J: TRBJ2-5
V: TRBV12-5

CDR3: ASSTNSYGYT
J: TRBJ1-2
V: TRBV19

CDR3: ASSQWREETQY
J: TRBJ2-5
V: TRBV4-1

CDR3: ASSYSDGGTYEQY
J: TRBJ2-7
V: TRBV6-5

CDR3: ASSDSGYGYT
J: TRBJ1-2
V: TRBV6-4

CDR3: ARNRGMWDGYT
J: TRBJ1-2
V: TRBV30